This TCR beta chain was obtained from a study of a mutant IDH1 vaccine in newly diagnosed glioma. For the study at large: Vaccine dosing followed radiotherapy by 4-6 weeks, or accompanied temozolomide cycles. Most patients had radiochemotherapy with temozolomide before enrollment; others had one alone.

Per the germline V gene, CDR1 is SNHLY and CDR2 is FYNNEI. The V end was cut by 6 bases, the J end by 0 bases, with 4 bases between. The CDR3 totals 12 residues. Some clones are missing from TCRdb's copy, which holds only in-frame ones; the method was immunoSEQ multiplex PCR. This sample yields about 56,000 clones, of which about 90% are seen a single time; about 1.4% belongs to the top ten. To note about this clone: Its target is unknown.

Time point denoted: week 23, last vaccination. Doses comprised 300 ug of mutant IDH1 20-mer peptide each, plus topical imiquimod. The sequence derives from a middle-aged man with glioma. Here the sequenced sample was PBMCs, taken from a glioma patient whose treatment included an IDH1 peptide vaccine. J is TRBJ2-3 and V is TRBV2; D is unresolved. The CDR3, as DNA: TGTGCCAGCAGACAGAGCACAGATACGCAGTATTTT. As protein: CASRQSTDTQYF.